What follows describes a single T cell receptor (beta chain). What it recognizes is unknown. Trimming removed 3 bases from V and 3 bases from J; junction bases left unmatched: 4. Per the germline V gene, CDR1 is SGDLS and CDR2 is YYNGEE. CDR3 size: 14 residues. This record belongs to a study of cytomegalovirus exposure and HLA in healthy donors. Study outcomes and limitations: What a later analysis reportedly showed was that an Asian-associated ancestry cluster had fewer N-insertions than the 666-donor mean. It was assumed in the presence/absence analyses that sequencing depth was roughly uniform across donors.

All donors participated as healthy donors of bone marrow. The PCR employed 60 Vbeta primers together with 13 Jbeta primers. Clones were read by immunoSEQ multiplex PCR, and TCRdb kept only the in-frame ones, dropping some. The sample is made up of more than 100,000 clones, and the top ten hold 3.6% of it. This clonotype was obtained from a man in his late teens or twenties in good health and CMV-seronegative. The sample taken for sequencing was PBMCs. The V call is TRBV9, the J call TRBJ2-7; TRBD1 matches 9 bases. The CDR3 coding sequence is TGTGCCAGCAGCGCGGGACAGGGCCACTACGAGCAGTACTTC. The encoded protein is CASSAGQGHYEQYF.